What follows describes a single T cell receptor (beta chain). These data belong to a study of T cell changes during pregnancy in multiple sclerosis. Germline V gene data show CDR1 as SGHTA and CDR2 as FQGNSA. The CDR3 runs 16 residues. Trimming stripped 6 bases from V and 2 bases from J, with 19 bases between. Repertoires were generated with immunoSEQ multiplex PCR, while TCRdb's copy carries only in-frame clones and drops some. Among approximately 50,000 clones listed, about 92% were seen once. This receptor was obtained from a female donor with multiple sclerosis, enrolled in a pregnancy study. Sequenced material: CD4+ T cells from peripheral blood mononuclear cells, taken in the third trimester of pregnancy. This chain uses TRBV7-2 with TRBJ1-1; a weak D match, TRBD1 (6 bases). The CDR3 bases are TGTGCCAGCAGGTGGGACCCCGGGGGGGCAAACACTGAAGCTTTCTTT. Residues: CASRWDPGGANTEAFF.